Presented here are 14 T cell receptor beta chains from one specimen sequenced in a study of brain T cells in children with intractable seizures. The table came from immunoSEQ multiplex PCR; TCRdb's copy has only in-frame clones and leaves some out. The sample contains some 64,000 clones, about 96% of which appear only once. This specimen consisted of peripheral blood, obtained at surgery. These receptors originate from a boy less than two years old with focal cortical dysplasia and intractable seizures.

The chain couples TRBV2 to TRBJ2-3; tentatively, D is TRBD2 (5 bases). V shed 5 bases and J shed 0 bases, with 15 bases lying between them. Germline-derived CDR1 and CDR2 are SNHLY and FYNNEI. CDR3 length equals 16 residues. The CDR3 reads CASSPERGYSTDTQYF. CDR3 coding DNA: TGTGCCAGCAGTCCCGAGCGCGGGTATAGCACAGATACGCAGTATTTT.

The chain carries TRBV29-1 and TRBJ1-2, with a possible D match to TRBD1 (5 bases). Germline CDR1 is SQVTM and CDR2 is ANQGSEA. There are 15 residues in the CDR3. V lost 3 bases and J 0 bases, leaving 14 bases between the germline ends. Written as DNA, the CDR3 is TGCAGCGTTGACAGGGATTACCCTGCTAACTATGGCTACACCTTC. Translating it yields CSVDRDYPANYGYTF.

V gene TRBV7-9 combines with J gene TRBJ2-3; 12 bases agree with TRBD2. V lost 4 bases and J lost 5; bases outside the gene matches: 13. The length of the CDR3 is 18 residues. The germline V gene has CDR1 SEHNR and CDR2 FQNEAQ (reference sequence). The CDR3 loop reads CASSSGTSGFPKVDTQYF. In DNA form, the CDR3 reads TGTGCCAGCAGCTCCGGGACTAGCGGGTTCCCAAAGGTAGATACGCAGTATTTT.

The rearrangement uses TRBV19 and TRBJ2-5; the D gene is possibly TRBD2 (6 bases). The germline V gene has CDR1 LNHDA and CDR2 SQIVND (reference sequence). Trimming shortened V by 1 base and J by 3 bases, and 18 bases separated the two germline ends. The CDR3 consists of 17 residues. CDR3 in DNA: TGTGCCAGTAGTATAGCGCTAGGGGTGCGGGGCGAAGAGACCCAGTACTTC. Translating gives CASSIALGVRGEETQYF.

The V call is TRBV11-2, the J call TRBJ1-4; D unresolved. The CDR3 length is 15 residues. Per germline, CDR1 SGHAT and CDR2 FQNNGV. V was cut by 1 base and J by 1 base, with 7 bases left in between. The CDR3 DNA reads TGTGCCAGCAGCTTAGGAGGAGTAACTAATGAAAAACTGTTTTTT. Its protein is CASSLGGVTNEKLFF. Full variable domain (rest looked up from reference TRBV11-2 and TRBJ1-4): EAGVAQSPRYKIIEKRQSVAFWCNPISGHATLYWYQQILGQGPKLLIQFQNNGVVDDSQLPKDRFSAERLKGVDSTLKIQPAKLEDSAVYLCASSLGGVTNEKLFFGSGTQLSVL.

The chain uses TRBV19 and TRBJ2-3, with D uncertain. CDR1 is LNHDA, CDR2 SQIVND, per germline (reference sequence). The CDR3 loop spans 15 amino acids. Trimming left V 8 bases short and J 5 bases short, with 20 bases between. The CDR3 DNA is TGTGCCAGTTCGCCTCCGCGGTCAGGCCAAGATACGCAGTATTTT. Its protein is CASSPPRSGQDTQYF.

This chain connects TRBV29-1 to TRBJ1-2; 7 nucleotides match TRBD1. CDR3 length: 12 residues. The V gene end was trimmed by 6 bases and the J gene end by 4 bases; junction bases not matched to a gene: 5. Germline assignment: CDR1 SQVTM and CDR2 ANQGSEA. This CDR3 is CSVRQGGYGYTF. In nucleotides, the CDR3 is TGCAGCGTAAGGCAGGGGGGCTATGGCTACACCTTC.

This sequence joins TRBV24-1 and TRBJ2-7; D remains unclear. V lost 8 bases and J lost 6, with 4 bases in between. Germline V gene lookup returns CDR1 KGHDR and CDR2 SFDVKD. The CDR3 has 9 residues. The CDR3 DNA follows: TGTGCCACCAAGACCGAGCAGTACTTC. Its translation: CATKTEQYF.

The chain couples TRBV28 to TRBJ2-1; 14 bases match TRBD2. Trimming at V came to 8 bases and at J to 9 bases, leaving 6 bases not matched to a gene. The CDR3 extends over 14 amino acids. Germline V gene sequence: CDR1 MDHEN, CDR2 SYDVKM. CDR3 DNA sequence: TGTGCCAGCTGGACTAGCGGGAGGAAGGGTGAGCAGTTCTTC. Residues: CASWTSGRKGEQFF.

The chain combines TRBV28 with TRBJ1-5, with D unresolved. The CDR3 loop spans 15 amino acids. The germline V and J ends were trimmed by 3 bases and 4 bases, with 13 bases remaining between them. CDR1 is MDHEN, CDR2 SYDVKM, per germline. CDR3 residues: CASSFSGSSNQPQHF. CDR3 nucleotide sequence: TGTGCCAGCAGTTTCTCGGGGAGCTCAAATCAGCCCCAGCATTTT.

CDR3 amino acids: CASSLGRRAYEQYF. CDR3 in DNA: TGTGCCAGCAGTTTGGGAAGGAGAGCCTACGAGCAGTACTTC. The chain couples TRBV27 to TRBJ2-7; D not certain. Germline CDR1 reads MNHEY; CDR2 reads SMNVEV (reference sequence). Deletions cut 3 bases from V and 2 bases from J, with 11 bases between. The CDR3 runs to 14 residues.

The chain's CDR3 is CATSRDPGTGHYNQPQHF. The CDR3 nucleotides read TGTGCCACCAGCAGAGACCCCGGGACAGGGCACTACAATCAGCCCCAGCATTTT. The chain carries TRBV15 and TRBJ1-5; 9 bases align to TRBD1. The germline V gene has CDR1 LNHNV and CDR2 YYDKDF (reference sequence). This CDR3 region has 18 residues. Unmatched junction bases numbered 9, after V lost 0 bases and J lost 3 bases.

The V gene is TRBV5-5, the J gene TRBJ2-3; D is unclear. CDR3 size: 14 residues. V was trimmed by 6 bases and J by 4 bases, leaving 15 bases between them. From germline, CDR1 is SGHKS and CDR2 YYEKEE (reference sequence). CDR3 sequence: CASTDVRVPDTQYF. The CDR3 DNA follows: TGTGCCAGCACCGACGTACGGGTCCCAGATACGCAGTATTTT. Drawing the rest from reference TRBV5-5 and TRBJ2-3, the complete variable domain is DAGVTQSPTHLIKTRGQQVTLRCSPISGHKSVSWYQQVLGQGPQFIFQYYEKEERGRGNFPDRFSARQFPNYSSELNVNALLLGDSALYLCASTDVRVPDTQYFGPGTRLTVL.

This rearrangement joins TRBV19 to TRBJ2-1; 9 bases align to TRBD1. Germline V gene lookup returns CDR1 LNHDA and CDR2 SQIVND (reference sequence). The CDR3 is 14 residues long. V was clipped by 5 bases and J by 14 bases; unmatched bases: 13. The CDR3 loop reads CASSPRAGTGSKFF. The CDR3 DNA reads TGTGCCAGTAGTCCCCGAGCCGGGACAGGGAGCAAGTTCTTC.